Below, 6 T cell receptor beta chains from the same sample are listed, as sequenced in a study of cytomegalovirus exposure and HLA in healthy donors (TCRdb year 2017). Preparation of the library involved the immunoSEQ multiplex PCR assay. For the multiplex PCR, a mixture combining 60 forward primers for TCR Vbeta segments and 13 reverse primers for TCR Jbeta segments was used. This immuneACCESS table, as held by TCRdb, lists in-frame sequences with V and J called but not all clones. Of the missing ones, under half trace to an unresolved V gene in checked studies; the others have no known cause. This sample has approximately 110,000 clones in its table, and around three quarters of those were observed once. 2.5% to 3% of the sample rests with the top ten. The sequenced material came from PBMCs. All receptors derive from a woman younger than 30 in good health and CMV-seropositive.

This chain uses TRBV15 with TRBJ1-3; D might be TRBD1 (6 bases). The CDR3 spans 18 residues. V shed 0 bases and J shed 2 bases, with 17 bases lying between them. In germline, CDR1 is LNHNV, CDR2 YYDKDF (reference sequence). The DNA for the CDR3 is TGTGCCACCAGCAGAGATAACTCGGGGGGCGCAACTGGAAACACCATATATTTT. This translates into CATSRDNSGGATGNTIYF.

The chain recombines TRBV6-6 with TRBJ2-7; possibly TRBD1 for D (6 bases). V lost 6 bases, J lost 4 bases, and 16 bases lay in between. CDR1 is MNHNY, CDR2 SVGAGI, per germline (reference sequence). The CDR3 loop spans 14 amino acids. Here the CDR3 DNA reads TGTGCCAGCAGGCCCGGGACACGGATTTACGAGCAGTACTTC. Protein: CASRPGTRIYEQYF.

V gene TRBV5-4 combines with J gene TRBJ2-1; 8 nucleotides agree with TRBD1. V lost 4 bases, J lost 4 bases, and 7 bases stayed unmatched. This CDR3 spans 15 amino acids. CDR1 and CDR2 from the germline V gene are SGHNT and YYREEE (reference sequence). This CDR3 reads CASSRRDRRYNEQFF. DNA of the CDR3: TGTGCCAGCAGCCGCCGGGACAGGAGATACAATGAGCAGTTCTTC.

The chain is built from TRBV2 and TRBJ1-1; D uncertain. The length of the CDR3 is 14 residues. Per the germline V gene, CDR1 is SNHLY and CDR2 is FYNNEI. V was trimmed by 2 bases and J by 5 bases, leaving 12 bases between them. As DNA, the CDR3 is TGTGCCAGCAGTGAACCGGGGAGGAGGACTGAAGCTTTCTTT. Translation: CASSEPGRRTEAFF.

This rearrangement joins TRBV10-3 to TRBJ2-6, with a possible D match to TRBD1 (7 bases). V was cut by 4 bases and J by 2 bases, with 24 bases left in between. Germline values: CDR1 ENHRY, CDR2 SYGVKD. This CDR3 spans 20 amino acids. This chain's CDR3 is CAISGSTGRIGGTGANVLTF. CDR3 nucleotides: TGTGCCATCAGTGGGTCGACAGGGAGGATAGGTGGGACTGGGGCCAACGTCCTGACTTTC.

The chain links TRBV5-1 to TRBJ2-1, with 15 bases matching TRBD2. This CDR3 has 16 amino acids. The ends lost 4 bases at V and 5 bases at J; junction bases unmatched: 4. Germline loops: CDR1 SGHRS, CDR2 YFSETQ. The CDR3 DNA reads TGCGCCAGCAGCCTGGGGACTAGCGGGAGGAACAATGAGCAGTTCTTC. As protein: CASSLGTSGRNNEQFF.